This T cell receptor (beta chain) was observed in a study of blood T cell repertoires in COVID-19 (dated by TCRdb to 2018 to 2020). About the investigation overall: Collaborator samples came from the United States, Italy and Spain and covered acute and convalescent phases of COVID-19. The prospective study material was composed of cDNA or gDNA derived from T cells, B-cell-depleted T cells, or PBMCs. The dataset comprised deeply sampled blood TCRbeta repertoires from subjects exposed to, actively infected with, or recovered from COVID-19. The repertoires were released in a freely available public database intended as a resource for research on the immune response to SARS-CoV-2. Samples were obtained from the ongoing ImmuneRACE study (first 160 participants) and from about 1,300 subjects provided by 6 global collaborators. A de-identified subject ID, COVID-19 status, age in years and sex were almost always included in the sample metadata. Where available, HLA class I and class II types were taken from metadata supplied by the sample provider and were not determined by assay-based typing.

From the cysteine through the phenylalanine, the CDR3 covers 15 amino acids. Only the CDR3 DNA stays, 45 bases, in frame from base 1. After removal of 3 bases from V and 2 bases from J, the junction retains 3 bases not matched to a gene. CDR1 and CDR2 are drawn from the germline V gene: KGHSH, LQKENI. The paper's findings and limits, for the study overall: Clinical and demographic metadata were provided uncurated, with the amount varying by source and participant.

About this clone itself: Its antigen remains undetermined. Base quality data are lacking; no much larger clone is found one base away.

Collaborating institutions collected whole blood in K2EDTA tubes following their own protocols. For TCRbeta analysis, collaborators shipped samples as frozen whole blood, isolated PBMCs, or DNA extracted from either of those sample types. TCRbeta CDR3 regions were amplified from genomic DNA using the immunoSEQ Assay, a bias-controlled multiplex PCR. Processing in the source paper ran as follows. Within the assay, amplification of reference gene primers was used to estimate how many nucleated cells each sample contained. To quantify the absolute abundance of each unique TCRbeta CDR3 rearrangement, sequence reads were collapsed and filtered. Productive Simpson clonality was computed per sample as the square root of Simpson's diversity index over productive rearrangements. In its TCRdb copy, this immuneACCESS table keeps in-frame sequences only and misses some clones. Where compared with another copy, unresolved V genes explain less than half of these, and the others have no known cause. The V and J calls and clone size were taken over from that table, and D and trimming were inferred from the DNA. A total of some 110,000 clones appear in this sample, 70% to 85% of them only once. Jointly, the top ten make up approximately 3.5% of the sample.

This receptor chain uses TRBV18 and TRBJ2-1, with 8 middle bases fitting TRBD2. The receptor comes from a woman older than 75 with active or convalescent COVID-19. Sample: peripheral blood. The CDR3: CASSPAGGAYNEQFF. At the DNA level, the sequence is TGTGCCAGCTCACCGGCCGGGGGGGCCTACAATGAGCAGTTCTTC.